This T cell receptor beta chain was identified during a study of cytomegalovirus exposure and HLA in healthy donors. Study-wide findings and caveats: Sequences of the TCR beta chain were said to predict the HLA-A and HLA-B alleles of most subjects accurately. In an earlier analysis, most TCR beta V segments were productive about 87% or about 30% of the time.

The PCR ran on 60 Vbeta and 13 Jbeta primers. Assay: immunoSEQ multiplex PCR; the TCRdb copy retains only in-frame clones and omits some. Of 150,000 to 200,000 clones listed, 65% to 85% are singletons. This clone has a handful of counts. Its matching antigen is unknown. The TCR was taken from a man between 18 and 29 years old in good health and CMV-seronegative. Sequenced input: PBMCs.

Written as DNA, the CDR3 is TGTGCCAGTTCCGAATCAGACAGGGCTGGCTACACCTTC. Translation: CASSESDRAGYTF. The rearrangement joins TRBV19 to TRBJ1-2; TRBD1 aligns across 7 bases. The CDR3 spans 13 residues. V lost 8 bases to trimming and J lost 7 bases; unmatched junction nucleotides: 10. Germline CDR1 reads LNHDA; CDR2 reads SQIVND (reference sequence).